This T cell receptor (beta chain) appears in the sequencing data of a study of T-cell memory formation after mild COVID-19. Study-wide context: The TCR clusters were mostly specific to one donor.

TCRdb ran MiXCR on the 5' RACE reads and lists one entry per CDR3 protein. This table has about 290,000 distinct CDR3 sequences, 15% appearing once. Study-wide points: Contracting clones from day 15 to 85 had balanced CD4/CD8; later expanders favoured CD4+. A subset of responding clones appeared in pre-infection memory, suggesting cross-reactive memory joined.

The CDR3 runs to 13 residues. Germline V gene sequence: CDR1 SQVTM, CDR2 ANQGSEA. V dropped 6 bases and J dropped 4 bases, with 14 bases sitting between them. Of note for this clonotype: The antigen remains undetermined.

This chain connects TRBV29-1 to TRBJ2-3, with a possible D match to TRBD2 (5 bases). The sequenced sample consisted of PBMCs or a T cell subset sorted from them (not recorded which). The sequence derives from a man aged 18 to 30 who had mild COVID-19 (a few samples of this study predate the infection). Cell type and time point are not known. CDR3 residues: CSVQLDLADTQYF. CDR3 sequence (DNA): TGCAGCGTACAACTAGATCTGGCAGATACGCAGTATTTT.